This TCR beta chain comes out of a study of T cells expressing NK-cell markers. Overall study context: In sorted CD3+CD56+NKG2C+, CD3+CD56+NKG2C- and CD3+CD56-NKG2C+ T cells, TCR beta repertoires were obtained. Study observations and caveats: The study found these clonotypes also leading the CD3+CD56-NKG2C+ fraction in several donors.

Template switching by 5'RACE with UMIs generated the TCR beta cDNA. After re-calling the 5' RACE reads, TCRdb lists one entry per CDR3 protein, DNA absent. Its clone listing holds under 500,000 distinct CDR3 sequences. The CDR3 length is 16 residues. Germline V lookup: CDR1 SGHRS, CDR2 YFSETQ. About this clonotype: Antigen: not known.

This chain links TRBV5-1 with TRBJ2-3; TCRdb lists TRBD1, though no DNA is available to test this call. Sequencing was done on a sample of blood T cells: a sorted CD56 or NKG2C T cell subset, CD4+ or CD8+ T cells, or bulk PBMC T cells (not recorded which). The clonotype originates from a woman aged 18 to 75 in good health. CDR3 amino acids: CASSKLGAVSTDTQYF.